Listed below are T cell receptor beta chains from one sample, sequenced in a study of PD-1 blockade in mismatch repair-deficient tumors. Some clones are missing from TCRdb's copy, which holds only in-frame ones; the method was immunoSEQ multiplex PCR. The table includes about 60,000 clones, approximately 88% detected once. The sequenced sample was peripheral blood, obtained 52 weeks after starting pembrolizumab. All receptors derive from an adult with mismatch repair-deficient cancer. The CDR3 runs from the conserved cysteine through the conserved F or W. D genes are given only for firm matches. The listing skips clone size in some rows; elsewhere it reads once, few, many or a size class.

cdr3_aa: CASGGTSSKGTDTQYF
cdr3_nt: TGTGCTAGTGGCGGGACTAGCTCCAAAGGGACAGATACGCAGTATTTT
v_call: TRBV12-5
clone_size: .
d_call: TRBD2
j_call: TRBJ2-3

cdr3_aa: CASSVGSGAGQPQHF
cdr3_nt: TGTGCCAGCAGCGTAGGGTCAGGGGCGGGTCAGCCCCAGCATTTT
v_call: TRBV9
clone_size: .
d_call: .
j_call: TRBJ1-5

cdr3_aa: CAWSRASVIYGYTF
cdr3_nt: TGTGCCTGGAGTAGGGCTTCAGTCATCTATGGCTACACCTTC
v_call: TRBV30
clone_size: once
d_call: .
j_call: TRBJ1-2

cdr3_aa: CASSQDGLAGFTDTQYF
cdr3_nt: TGCGCCAGCAGCCAAGATGGGCTAGCGGGATTCACAGATACGCAGTATTTT
v_call: TRBV4-1
clone_size: .
d_call: TRBD2
j_call: TRBJ2-3

cdr3_aa: CASSLKRLAGGPTKETQYF
cdr3_nt: TGTGCCAGCAGCTTAAAGCGACTAGCGGGAGGGCCGACTAAAGAGACCCAGTACTTC
v_call: TRBV7-8
clone_size: once
d_call: TRBD2
j_call: TRBJ2-5

cdr3_aa: CAWSVRRTAYGYTF
cdr3_nt: TGTGCCTGGAGTGTCAGAAGGACCGCCTATGGCTACACCTTC
v_call: TRBV30
clone_size: .
d_call: .
j_call: TRBJ1-2

cdr3_aa: CAWRLEHEQYF
cdr3_nt: TGTGCCTGGAGATTGGAGCACGAGCAGTACTTC
v_call: TRBV30
clone_size: .
d_call: .
j_call: TRBJ2-7

cdr3_aa: CASSLWFATVPSHMNTEAFF
cdr3_nt: TGCGCCAGCAGCTTGTGGTTTGCGACAGTTCCATCCCACATGAACACTGAAGCTTTCTTT
v_call: TRBV5-1
clone_size: .
d_call: .
j_call: TRBJ1-1

cdr3_aa: CASSLVTNTEAFF
cdr3_nt: TGTGCCAGCAGCTTAGTGACCAACACTGAAGCTTTCTTT
v_call: TRBV7-3
clone_size: once
d_call: .
j_call: TRBJ1-1

cdr3_aa: CAWSPGEDYGYTF
cdr3_nt: TGTGCCTGGAGTCCGGGCGAGGACTATGGCTACACCTTC
v_call: TRBV30
clone_size: .
d_call: .
j_call: TRBJ1-2

cdr3_aa: CASSWDSLAKNIQYF
cdr3_nt: TGTGCCAGCAGTTGGGACAGCCTAGCCAAAAACATTCAGTACTTC
v_call: TRBV28
clone_size: .
d_call: TRBD1
j_call: TRBJ2-4

cdr3_aa: CASAGQGAAFF
cdr3_nt: TGTGCCAGCGCCGGGCAGGGGGCGGCTTTCTTT
v_call: TRBV28
clone_size: .
d_call: TRBD1
j_call: TRBJ1-1

cdr3_aa: CASSYYGTEQETQYF
cdr3_nt: TGTGCCAGCAGTTATTACGGGACAGAGCAAGAGACCCAGTACTTC
v_call: TRBV6-5
clone_size: once
d_call: TRBD1
j_call: TRBJ2-5

cdr3_aa: CASSLQGSKNIQYF
cdr3_nt: TGTGCCAGCAGCTTACAGGGGTCCAAAAACATTCAGTACTTC
v_call: TRBV5-4
clone_size: .
d_call: TRBD1
j_call: TRBJ2-4

cdr3_aa: CAGAVGNQPQHF
cdr3_nt: TGTGCCGGCGCAGTTGGCAATCAGCCCCAGCATTTT
v_call: TRBV7-9
clone_size: .
d_call: .
j_call: TRBJ1-5

cdr3_aa: CAISESQSSSYEQYF
cdr3_nt: TGTGCCATCAGTGAGTCCCAGTCCAGCTCCTACGAGCAGTACTTC
v_call: TRBV10-3
clone_size: .
d_call: .
j_call: TRBJ2-7

cdr3_aa: CASRRRTGSNQPQHF
cdr3_nt: TGTGCCAGCAGACGAAGAACAGGGTCCAATCAGCCCCAGCATTTT
v_call: TRBV28
clone_size: once
d_call: .
j_call: TRBJ1-5

cdr3_aa: CASSLNLWEKLFF
cdr3_nt: TGTGCCAGCAGCTTAAACCTCTGGGAAAAACTGTTTTTT
v_call: TRBV7-8
clone_size: once
d_call: .
j_call: TRBJ1-4

cdr3_aa: CASSQDGARGGSSYEQYF
cdr3_nt: TGCGCCAGCAGCCAAGACGGCGCGAGGGGCGGTTCGTCCTACGAGCAGTACTTC
v_call: TRBV4-1
clone_size: .
d_call: .
j_call: TRBJ2-7

cdr3_aa: CASSQGTGHSYEQYF
cdr3_nt: TGCGCCAGCAGCCAGGGGACGGGACACAGCTACGAGCAGTACTTC
v_call: TRBV4-3
clone_size: .
d_call: .
j_call: TRBJ2-7

cdr3_aa: CASSLTTGWTRAKNIQYF
cdr3_nt: TGTGCCAGCAGCTTGACGACAGGGTGGACGAGAGCCAAAAACATTCAGTACTTC
v_call: TRBV6-4
clone_size: .
d_call: TRBD1
j_call: TRBJ2-4